This T cell receptor (beta chain) emerged from a study of T cells in tumors and immune-related adverse events. The data were produced by immunoSEQ multiplex PCR, yet TCRdb's version contains in-frame clones alone and is incomplete. Of some 11,000 clones listed, just under 95% were seen once; the top ten hold around 1.4%. The receptor was isolated from a female donor with metastatic renal cell carcinoma. The specimen was lymph node tissue, collected from a patient treated with anti-PD-1 therapy.

The CDR3 region has the DNA TGTGCCAGCAGCCTTAACCCGAACACTGAAGCTTTCTTT. Translating it yields CASSLNPNTEAFF. The gene calls are TRBV11-2 and TRBJ1-1; D gene uncertain. CDR1 is SGHAT and CDR2 is FQNNGV in the germline V gene. The CDR3 runs 13 residues. The V and J ends lost 5 bases and 1 base respectively, with 8 bases between them.